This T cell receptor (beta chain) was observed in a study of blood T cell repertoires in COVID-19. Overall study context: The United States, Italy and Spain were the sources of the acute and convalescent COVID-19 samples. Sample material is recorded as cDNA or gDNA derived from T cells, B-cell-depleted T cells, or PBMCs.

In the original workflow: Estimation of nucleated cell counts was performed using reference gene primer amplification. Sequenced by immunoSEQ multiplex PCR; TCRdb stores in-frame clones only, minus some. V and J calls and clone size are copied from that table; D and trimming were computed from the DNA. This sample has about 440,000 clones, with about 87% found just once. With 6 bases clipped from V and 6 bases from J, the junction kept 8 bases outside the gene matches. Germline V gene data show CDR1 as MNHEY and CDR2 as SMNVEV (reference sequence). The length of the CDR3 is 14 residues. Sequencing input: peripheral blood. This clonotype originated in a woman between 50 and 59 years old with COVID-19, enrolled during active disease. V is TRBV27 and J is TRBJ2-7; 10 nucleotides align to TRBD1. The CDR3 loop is CASRETGGTSEQYF. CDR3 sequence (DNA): TGTGCCAGCAGGGAGACAGGGGGCACTTCCGAGCAGTACTTC.